This TCR beta chain came from a study of blood T cell repertoires in COVID-19. For the study at large: The United States, Italy and Spain supplied acute and convalescent COVID-19 samples. Sources were T cells, B-cell-depleted T cells, or PBMCs; the material itself was cDNA or gDNA.

With 5 bases removed from V and 0 bases from J, the gap between germline ends came to 8 bases. This CDR3 spans 14 amino acids. Looked up from germline, CDR1 is SGHTA and CDR2 is FQGNSA. How the authors handled the data: Using reference gene primer amplification, nucleated cell counts were estimated. Method: immunoSEQ multiplex PCR; TCRdb's copy keeps in-frame clones and lacks some. The V and J calls and clone size are taken from that table; D and trimming were inferred from the DNA. The sample includes approximately 150,000 clones, 70% to 80% seen only once; the top ten take 19%. Cohort assignment relied on participant-reported clinical history.

This chain connects TRBV7-2 to TRBJ1-3, with D unclear. The clonotype was recovered from a woman in her seventies in a cohort exposed to, infected with or recovered from COVID-19 (not recorded which). What was sequenced was PBMCs or T cells enriched from blood (not recorded which). The CDR3 sequence: CASSQQSSGNTIYF. CDR3 nucleotide sequence: TGTGCCAGCAGCCAACAGAGCTCTGGAAACACCATATATTTT. The full variable domain, rest sourced from reference TRBV7-2 and TRBJ1-3, is GAGVSQSPSNKVTEKGKDVELRCDPISGHTALYWYRQSLGQGLEFLIYFQGNSAPDKSGLPSDRFSAERTGGSVSTLTIQRTQQEDSAVYLCASSQQSSGNTIYFGEGSWLTVV.